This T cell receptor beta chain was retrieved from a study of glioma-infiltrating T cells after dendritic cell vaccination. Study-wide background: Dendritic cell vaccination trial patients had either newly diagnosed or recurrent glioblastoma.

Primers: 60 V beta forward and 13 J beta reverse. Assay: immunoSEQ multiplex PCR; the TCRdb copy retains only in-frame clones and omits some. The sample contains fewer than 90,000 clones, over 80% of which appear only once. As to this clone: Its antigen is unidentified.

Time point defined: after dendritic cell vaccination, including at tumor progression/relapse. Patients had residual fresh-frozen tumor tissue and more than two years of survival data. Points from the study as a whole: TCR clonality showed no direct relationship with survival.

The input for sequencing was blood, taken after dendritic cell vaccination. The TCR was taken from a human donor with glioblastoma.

The CDR3 nucleotides read TGTGCCATCAGTGAGTCGAGTACAGGAGGGCAAGAGACCCAGTACTTC. Residues: CAISESSTGGQETQYF. The chain recombines TRBV10-3 with TRBJ2-5; possibly TRBD2 for D (6 bases). The V gene lost 0 bases and the J gene lost 2 bases, with 13 bases spanning the gap. The length of the CDR3 is 16 residues. CDR1 is ENHRY, CDR2 SYGVKD, per germline.